A selection of T cell receptor beta chains follows, all from one sample in a study of OX40 agonist ivuxolimab in advanced cancers. TCRdb's copy holds only in-frame clones and misses some; the assay was immunoSEQ multiplex PCR. This sample has tens of thousands of clones, with over 75% found just once. The material sequenced was CD4+ or CD8+ T cells sorted from blood, taken in a trial of the OX40 agonist ivuxolimab. The origin of the receptors is an adult with an advanced solid tumor such as melanoma, head and neck, liver or kidney cancer. Each CDR3 is given with its conserved first and last residue. The D gene is left open where the match is weak. Part of the rows lack a size; the others show once, few, many or a class for expanded clones.

abundance: -; v_gene: TRBV5-1; d_gene: -; j_gene: TRBJ1-1; CDR3nt: TGCGCCAGCTCGACGGGCAGTACTTACACTGAAGCTTTCTTT; CDR3aa: CASSTGSTYTEAFF
abundance: -; v_gene: TRBV7-9; d_gene: TRBD1; j_gene: TRBJ1-1; CDR3nt: TGTGCCAGCAGCTTACCAACAGGGGGCTACACTGAAGCTTTCTTT; CDR3aa: CASSLPTGGYTEAFF
abundance: -; v_gene: TRBV11-3; d_gene: -; j_gene: TRBJ1-3; CDR3nt: TGTGCCAGCAGCTTAGATTGGGGGCCTGGAAACACCATATATTTT; CDR3aa: CASSLDWGPGNTIYF
abundance: -; v_gene: TRBV18; d_gene: -; j_gene: TRBJ1-4; CDR3nt: TGTGCCAGCTCACCAGGCCAGGGGAATAGCGAAAAACTGTTTTTT; CDR3aa: CASSPGQGNSEKLFF
abundance: -; v_gene: TRBV15; d_gene: TRBD2; j_gene: TRBJ2-2; CDR3nt: TGTGCCACCAGCAGAGTGCTCATAGGACCCGGGGGGTGGGCCGGGGAGCTGTTTTTT; CDR3aa: CATSRVLIGPGGWAGELFF
abundance: once; v_gene: TRBV28; d_gene: -; j_gene: TRBJ2-2; CDR3nt: TGTGCCAGCAGTCTCTCCGAAACCGGGGAGCTGTTTTTT; CDR3aa: CASSLSETGELFF
abundance: -; v_gene: TRBV7-2; d_gene: -; j_gene: TRBJ2-1; CDR3nt: TGTGCCAGCAGCTATGATGCCAACAATGAGCAGTTCTTC; CDR3aa: CASSYDANNEQFF
abundance: -; v_gene: TRBV18; d_gene: TRBD2; j_gene: TRBJ2-1; CDR3nt: TGTGCCAGCTCACCACTGGGCGGGAGAACGGTGGGTGAGCAGTTCTTC; CDR3aa: CASSPLGGRTVGEQFF
abundance: once; v_gene: TRBV4-3; d_gene: TRBD1; j_gene: TRBJ1-2; CDR3nt: TGCGCCAGCAGCCAAGACTGGGGACAGTTGGGATATGGCTACACCTTC; CDR3aa: CASSQDWGQLGYGYTF
abundance: few; v_gene: TRBV7-2; d_gene: -; j_gene: TRBJ1-1; CDR3nt: TGTGCCAGCAGCTGGACAGCGAACACTGAAGCTTTCTTT; CDR3aa: CASSWTANTEAFF
abundance: -; v_gene: TRBV28; d_gene: -; j_gene: TRBJ2-5; CDR3nt: TGTGCCAGCAGTACGTATATGGACAGTATCGGAGGGGAGACCCAGTACTTC; CDR3aa: CASSTYMDSIGGETQYF
abundance: -; v_gene: TRBV2; d_gene: -; j_gene: TRBJ2-2; CDR3nt: TGTGCCAGCAGTGGACTTGGTACAGGCGGGGAGCTGTTTTTT; CDR3aa: CASSGLGTGGELFF
abundance: -; v_gene: TRBV20-1; d_gene: -; j_gene: TRBJ2-7; CDR3nt: TGCAGTGCTCTTGTATCCTACGAGCAGTACTTC; CDR3aa: CSALVSYEQYF
abundance: -; v_gene: TRBV5-1; d_gene: -; j_gene: TRBJ1-1; CDR3nt: TGCGCCAGCAGTAACGGAAACACTGAAGCTTTCTTT; CDR3aa: CASSNGNTEAFF
abundance: -; v_gene: TRBV28; d_gene: -; j_gene: TRBJ2-1; CDR3nt: TGTGCCAGCTCTGAGTCCCGAGGGCAGTTCTTC; CDR3aa: CASSESRGQFF
abundance: -; v_gene: TRBV7-2; d_gene: -; j_gene: TRBJ1-1; CDR3nt: TGTGCCAGCAGCCCGGGACACCAGAACACTGAAGCTTTCTTT; CDR3aa: CASSPGHQNTEAFF
abundance: few; v_gene: TRBV7-9; d_gene: -; j_gene: TRBJ1-1; CDR3nt: TGTGCCAGCAGCCCGCCGGGCTTAGCTGAAGCTTTCTTT; CDR3aa: CASSPPGLAEAFF
abundance: once; v_gene: TRBV19; d_gene: TRBD1; j_gene: TRBJ2-7; CDR3nt: TGTGCCAGTAATATAGGGCCGGGACAGGGCGACGAGCAGTACTTC; CDR3aa: CASNIGPGQGDEQYF
abundance: -; v_gene: TRBV29-1; d_gene: -; j_gene: TRBJ2-3; CDR3nt: TGCAGCGTTGAACAGGGCAGAGGGACAGATACGCAGTATTTT; CDR3aa: CSVEQGRGTDTQYF
abundance: -; v_gene: TRBV2; d_gene: -; j_gene: TRBJ2-5; CDR3nt: TGTGCCAGCAATACCGACAGGCCAGAGACCCAGTACTTC; CDR3aa: CASNTDRPETQYF
abundance: -; v_gene: TRBV5-5; d_gene: -; j_gene: TRBJ2-2; CDR3nt: TGTGCCAGCAGCTTGGGCGGGGCCGGGGAGCTGTTTTTT; CDR3aa: CASSLGGAGELFF
abundance: once; v_gene: TRBV2; d_gene: -; j_gene: TRBJ2-7; CDR3nt: TGTGCCAGCACCGCGGCAGGGAGAGAGCAGTACTTC; CDR3aa: CASTAAGREQYF
abundance: -; v_gene: TRBV7-6; d_gene: -; j_gene: TRBJ1-4; CDR3nt: TGTGCCAGCAGCTTAGCCGGGGGCCGACCTAATGAAAAACTGTTTTTT; CDR3aa: CASSLAGGRPNEKLFF
abundance: -; v_gene: TRBV7-6; d_gene: -; j_gene: TRBJ1-1; CDR3nt: TGTGCCAGCAGCTTACAGGAGAACACTGAAGCTTTCTTT; CDR3aa: CASSLQENTEAFF
abundance: -; v_gene: TRBV20-1; d_gene: -; j_gene: TRBJ1-5; CDR3nt: TGCAGTGCCGTCGCTCCCCAGCCCCAGCATTTT; CDR3aa: CSAVAPQPQHF
abundance: -; v_gene: TRBV11-1; d_gene: TRBD1; j_gene: TRBJ2-2; CDR3nt: TGTGCCAGCAGCTCTCGGGACAGTTACACCGGGGAGCTGTTTTTT; CDR3aa: CASSSRDSYTGELFF
abundance: -; v_gene: TRBV4-2; d_gene: TRBD2; j_gene: TRBJ2-5; CDR3nt: TGTGCCAGCAGCCTAACTAGCGGGGGGAACCAAGAGACCCAGTACTTC; CDR3aa: CASSLTSGGNQETQYF
abundance: -; v_gene: TRBV5-4; d_gene: -; j_gene: TRBJ1-1; CDR3nt: TGTGCCAGCAGCCCGGTGGGGTTTGTGAACACTGAAGCTTTCTTT; CDR3aa: CASSPVGFVNTEAFF
abundance: -; v_gene: TRBV2; d_gene: TRBD2; j_gene: TRBJ2-3; CDR3nt: TGTGCCAGCAGTGAAGGGGCGGGGGGCACAGATACGCAGTATTTT; CDR3aa: CASSEGAGGTDTQYF
abundance: once; v_gene: TRBV7-2; d_gene: -; j_gene: TRBJ2-6; CDR3nt: TGTGCCAGCAGCCCTCGCTTGTCTGGGGCCAACGTCCTGACTTTC; CDR3aa: CASSPRLSGANVLTF
abundance: -; v_gene: TRBV7-3; d_gene: TRBD1; j_gene: TRBJ2-3; CDR3nt: TGTGCCAGCAGCAAAGTGGGACAGGGGTTTGCAGATACGCAGTATTTT; CDR3aa: CASSKVGQGFADTQYF
abundance: -; v_gene: TRBV28; d_gene: TRBD1; j_gene: TRBJ1-2; CDR3nt: TGTGCCAGCAGGCGTCCGGGACAGGGTCTCGAAGGCTACACCTTC; CDR3aa: CASRRPGQGLEGYTF
abundance: -; v_gene: TRBV13; d_gene: -; j_gene: TRBJ1-1; CDR3nt: TGTGCCAGCAGCTTATCGGGGCTAAACACTGAAGCTTTCTTT; CDR3aa: CASSLSGLNTEAFF